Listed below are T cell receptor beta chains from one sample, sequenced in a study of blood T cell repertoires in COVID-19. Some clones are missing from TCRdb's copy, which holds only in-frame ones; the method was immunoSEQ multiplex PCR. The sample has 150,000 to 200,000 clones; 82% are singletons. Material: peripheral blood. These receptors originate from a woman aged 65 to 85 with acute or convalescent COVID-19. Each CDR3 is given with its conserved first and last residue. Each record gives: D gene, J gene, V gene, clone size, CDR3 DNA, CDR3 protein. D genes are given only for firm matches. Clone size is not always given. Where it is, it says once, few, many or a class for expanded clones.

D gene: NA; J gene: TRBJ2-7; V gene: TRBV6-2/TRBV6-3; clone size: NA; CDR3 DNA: TGTGCCAGCAGTTACTCGTTCGTATCGGCCTACGAGCAGTACTTC; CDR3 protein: CASSYSFVSAYEQYF
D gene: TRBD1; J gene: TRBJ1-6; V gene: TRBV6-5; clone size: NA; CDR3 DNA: TGTGCCAGCAAGGAGGGGGCGTTTAATTCACCCCTCCACTTT; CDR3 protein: CASKEGAFNSPLHF
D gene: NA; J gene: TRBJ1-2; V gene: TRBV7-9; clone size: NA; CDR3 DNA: TGTGCCAGCAGCTTAGATCCGGGACAAATCTATGGCTACACCTTC; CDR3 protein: CASSLDPGQIYGYTF
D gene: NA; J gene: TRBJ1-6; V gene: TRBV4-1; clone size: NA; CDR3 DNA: TGCGCCTCCAGTTCCTATAATTCACCCCTCCACTTT; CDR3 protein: CASSSYNSPLHF
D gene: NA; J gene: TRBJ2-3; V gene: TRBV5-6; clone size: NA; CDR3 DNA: TGTGCCAGCAGCTTACGACTAGACAGCACAGATACGCAGTATTTT; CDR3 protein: CASSLRLDSTDTQYF
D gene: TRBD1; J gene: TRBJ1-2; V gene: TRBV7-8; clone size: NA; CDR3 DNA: TGTGCCAGCAGCTCGGGACAGAACTATGGCTACACCTTC; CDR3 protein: CASSSGQNYGYTF
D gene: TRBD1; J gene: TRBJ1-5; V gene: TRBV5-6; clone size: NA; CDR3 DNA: TGTGCCAGCAGCTTGATGGGACAGGGGGCTGGGCAGCCCCAGCATTTT; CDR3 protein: CASSLMGQGAGQPQHF
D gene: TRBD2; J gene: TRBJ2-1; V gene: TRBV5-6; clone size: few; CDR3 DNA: TGTGCCAGCAGCAAAAGAAGACTAGCGGGACGCTACAATGAGCAGTTCTTC; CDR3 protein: CASSKRRLAGRYNEQFF
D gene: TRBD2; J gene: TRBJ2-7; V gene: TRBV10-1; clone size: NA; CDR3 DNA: TGCGCCAGCAGTGATGGGTCTAGCGGGACCTACGAGCAGTACTTC; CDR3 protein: CASSDGSSGTYEQYF
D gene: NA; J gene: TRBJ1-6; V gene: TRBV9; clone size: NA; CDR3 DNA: TGTGCCAGCAGCGTAAAACAGAAAACACCCCTCCACTTT; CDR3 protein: CASSVKQKTPLHF
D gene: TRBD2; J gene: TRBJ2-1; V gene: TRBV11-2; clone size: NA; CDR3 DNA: TGTGCCAGCAGCCTCCGGACTAGCGGGTTCTCAAATGAGCAGTTCTTC; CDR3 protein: CASSLRTSGFSNEQFF
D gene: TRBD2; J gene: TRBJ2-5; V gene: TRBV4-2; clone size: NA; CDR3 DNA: TGTGCCAGCAGCCAAGAAACTAGCGGGGTATCTTACCAAGAGACCCAGTACTTC; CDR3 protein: CASSQETSGVSYQETQYF
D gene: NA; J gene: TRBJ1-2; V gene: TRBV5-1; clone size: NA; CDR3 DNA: TGCGCCAGCAGCTTGGCCGGGACTGGAAGACCCTCCTTC; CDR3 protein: CASSLAGTGRPSF
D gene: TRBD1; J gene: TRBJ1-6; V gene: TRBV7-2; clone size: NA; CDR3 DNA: TGTGCCAGCAGCTTAACCGGGACAGGGGGCTTCTCACCCCTCCACTTT; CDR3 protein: CASSLTGTGGFSPLHF
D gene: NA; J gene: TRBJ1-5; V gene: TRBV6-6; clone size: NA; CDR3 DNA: TGTGCCAGCACTCAACAGGGTGGACAGCCCCAGCATTTT; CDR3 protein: CASTQQGGQPQHF
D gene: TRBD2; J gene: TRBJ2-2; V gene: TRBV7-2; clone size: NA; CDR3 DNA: TGTGCCAGCAGCTTAAACAGCGGGGATGGGGAGCTGTTTTTT; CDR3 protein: CASSLNSGDGELFF
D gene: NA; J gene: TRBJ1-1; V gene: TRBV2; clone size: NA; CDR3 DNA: TGTGCCAGCAGGACGACGGGGAATGAAGCTTTCTTT; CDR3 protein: CASRTTGNEAFF
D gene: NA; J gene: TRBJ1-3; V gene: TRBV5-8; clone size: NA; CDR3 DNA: TGTGCCAGCAGCGGGGGGATCGGAAACACCATATATTTT; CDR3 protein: CASSGGIGNTIYF
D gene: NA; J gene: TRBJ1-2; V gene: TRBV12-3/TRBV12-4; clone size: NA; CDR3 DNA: TGTGCCAGCACCCACGGTTGGTATGGCTACACCTTC; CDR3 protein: CASTHGWYGYTF
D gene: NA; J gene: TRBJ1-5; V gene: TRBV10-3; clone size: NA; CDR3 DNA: TGTGCCATCACATCGGTAGGGGGTGGTCAGCCCCAGCATTTT; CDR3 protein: CAITSVGGGQPQHF
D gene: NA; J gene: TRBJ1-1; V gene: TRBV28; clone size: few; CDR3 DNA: TGTGCCAGCAGGGGGCCCATGAGGACTGAAGCTTTCTTT; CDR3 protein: CASRGPMRTEAFF
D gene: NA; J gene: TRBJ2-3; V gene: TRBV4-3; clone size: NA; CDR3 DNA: TGCGCCAGCAGCCAAGATGTTTACACAGATACGCAGTATTTT; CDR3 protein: CASSQDVYTDTQYF
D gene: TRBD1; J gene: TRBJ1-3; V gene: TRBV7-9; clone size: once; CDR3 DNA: TGTGCCAGCAGCCAGGACAGGAGCTCTGGAAACACCATATATTTT; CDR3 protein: CASSQDRSSGNTIYF
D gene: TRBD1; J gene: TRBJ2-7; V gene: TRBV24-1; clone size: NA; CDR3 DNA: TGTGCCACCAGTGACCCGGGACAGTACGAGCAGTACTTC; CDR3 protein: CATSDPGQYEQYF
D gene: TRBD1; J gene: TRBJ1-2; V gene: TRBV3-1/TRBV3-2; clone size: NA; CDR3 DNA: TGTGCCAGCAGCCGGGGACAGTTCTATGGCTACACCTTC; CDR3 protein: CASSRGQFYGYTF
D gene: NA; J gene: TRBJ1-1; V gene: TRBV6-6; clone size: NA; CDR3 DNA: TGTGCCAGCAGTCCTTCAGGGGCGGTAGCTTTCTTT; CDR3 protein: CASSPSGAVAFF
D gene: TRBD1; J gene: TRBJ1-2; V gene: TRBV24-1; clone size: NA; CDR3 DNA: TGTGCCACCAGTGACCCGACAGGGAAAGGATTCGGCTACACCTTC; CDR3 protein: CATSDPTGKGFGYTF
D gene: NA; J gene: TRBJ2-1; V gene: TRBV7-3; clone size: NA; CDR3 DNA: TGTGCCAGCAGCTTATCAGGGACCTACAATGAGCAGTTCTTC; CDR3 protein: CASSLSGTYNEQFF
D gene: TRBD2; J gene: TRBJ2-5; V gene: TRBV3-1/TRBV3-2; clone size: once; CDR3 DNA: TGTGCCAGCAGTCAAGCGGGGACTAGCGGGGGTGGTACACGCGAGACCCAGTACTTC; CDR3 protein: CASSQAGTSGGGTRETQYF
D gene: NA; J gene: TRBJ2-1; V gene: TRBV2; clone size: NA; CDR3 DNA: TGTGCCAGCAGTGATCAGGGACTCGAGACTAATGAGCAGTTCTTC; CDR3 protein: CASSDQGLETNEQFF
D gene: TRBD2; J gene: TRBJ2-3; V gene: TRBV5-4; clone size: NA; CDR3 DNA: TGTGCCAGCAGCCAACCGGGACTAGGTACAGATACGCAGTATTTT; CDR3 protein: CASSQPGLGTDTQYF
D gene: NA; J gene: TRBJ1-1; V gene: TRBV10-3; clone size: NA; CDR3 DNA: TGTGCCATCAGTGAGTCGAGGCCGAGGGACACTGAAGCTTTCTTT; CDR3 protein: CAISESRPRDTEAFF
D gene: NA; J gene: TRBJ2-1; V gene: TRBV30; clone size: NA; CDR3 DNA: TGTGCCTGGGGCAGGCTAGCTGCAGGCAATGAGCAGTTCTTC; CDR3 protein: CAWGRLAAGNEQFF
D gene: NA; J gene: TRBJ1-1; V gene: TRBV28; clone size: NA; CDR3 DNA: TGTGCCAGCGATAAGGGGAGGGGGAACACTGAAGCTTTCTTT; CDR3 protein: CASDKGRGNTEAFF
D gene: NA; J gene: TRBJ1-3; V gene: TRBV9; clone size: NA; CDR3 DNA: TGTGCCAGCAGCGTAGGTGACAGCTCTGGAAACACCATATATTTT; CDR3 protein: CASSVGDSSGNTIYF
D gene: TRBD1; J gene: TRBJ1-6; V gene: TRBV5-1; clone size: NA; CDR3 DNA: TGCGCCAGCAGCCCTAAGGGGACAGGGAATTCACCCCTCCACTTT; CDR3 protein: CASSPKGTGNSPLHF
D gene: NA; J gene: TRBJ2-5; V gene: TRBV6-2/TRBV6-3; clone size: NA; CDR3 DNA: TGTGCCAGCAGTTACTCGGGCAGGGGTCCCCAAGAGACCCAGTACTTC; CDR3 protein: CASSYSGRGPQETQYF
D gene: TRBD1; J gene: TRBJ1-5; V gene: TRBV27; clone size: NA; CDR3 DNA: TGTGCCAGCAGTTCGTCCCGGGACAGGGATAATCAGCCCCAGCATTTT; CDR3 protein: CASSSSRDRDNQPQHF
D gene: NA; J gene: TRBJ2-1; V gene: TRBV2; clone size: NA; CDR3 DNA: TGTGCCAGCAGTGACCCTAGGAAGGTACGAGTGAGCTCCTACAATGAGCAGTTCTTC; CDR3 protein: CASSDPRKVRVSSYNEQFF
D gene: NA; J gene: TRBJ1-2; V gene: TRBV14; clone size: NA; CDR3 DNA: TGTGCCAGCAGCCAAGAAAACAGGCAGCCTAACTATGGCTACACCTTC; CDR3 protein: CASSQENRQPNYGYTF